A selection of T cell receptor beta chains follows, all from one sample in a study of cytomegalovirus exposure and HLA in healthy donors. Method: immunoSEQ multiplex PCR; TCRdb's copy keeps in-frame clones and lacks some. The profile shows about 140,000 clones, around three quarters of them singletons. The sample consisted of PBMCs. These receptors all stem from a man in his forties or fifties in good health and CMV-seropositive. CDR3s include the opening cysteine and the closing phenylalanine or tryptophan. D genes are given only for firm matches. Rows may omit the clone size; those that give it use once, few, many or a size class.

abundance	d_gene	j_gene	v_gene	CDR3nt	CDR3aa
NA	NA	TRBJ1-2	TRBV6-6	TGTGCCAGCAGTTACTCAGGACAGCTCTATGGCTACACCTTC	CASSYSGQLYGYTF
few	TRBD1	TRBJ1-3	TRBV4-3	TGCGCCAGCAGCCGAGGGACAGCCTCTGGAAACACCATATATTTT	CASSRGTASGNTIYF
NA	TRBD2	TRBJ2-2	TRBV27	TGTGCCAGCAGTTTGCGGGAGATCACCGGGGAGCTGTTTTTT	CASSLREITGELFF
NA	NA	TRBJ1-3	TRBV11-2	TGTGCCAGCAGCCTAACTAGAACTGGAAACACCATATATTTT	CASSLTRTGNTIYF
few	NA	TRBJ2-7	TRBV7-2	TGTGCCAGCAGCTGGACTCGCACAACCCCTCCCTTACTTCACGAGCAGTACTTC	CASSWTRTTPPLLHEQYF
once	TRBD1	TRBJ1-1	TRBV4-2	TGTGCCAGCAGCCAACAGGGACAGGGGAACACTGAAGCTTTCTTT	CASSQQGQGNTEAFF
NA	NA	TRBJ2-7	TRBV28	TGTGCCAGCGCCACCCGGGAGACAGGGCGGGACGAGCAGTACTTC	CASATRETGRDEQYF
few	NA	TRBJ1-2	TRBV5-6	TGTGCCAGCAGCCTCGGGAAGCCTAACTATGGCTACACCTTC	CASSLGKPNYGYTF
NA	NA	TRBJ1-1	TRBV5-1	TGCGCCAGCAGCTTGGCTCCCCCTAGTTACATGAACACTGAAGCTTTCTTT	CASSLAPPSYMNTEAFF
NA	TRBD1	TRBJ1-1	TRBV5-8	TGTGCCAGCAGCCTGGGACAGGGTGGGACTGAAGCTTTCTTT	CASSLGQGGTEAFF
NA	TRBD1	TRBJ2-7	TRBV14	TGTGCCAGCAGCCAAGACGGACAGGGGTACTACGAGCAGTACTTC	CASSQDGQGYYEQYF
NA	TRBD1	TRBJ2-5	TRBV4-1	TGCGCCAGCAGCCTATTCGACAGGGAAGAGACCCAGTACTTC	CASSLFDREETQYF
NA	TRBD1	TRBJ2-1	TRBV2	TGTGCCAGCACTCTGGACAGGGAAGGTTACAATGAGCAGTTCTTC	CASTLDREGYNEQFF
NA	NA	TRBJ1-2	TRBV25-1	TGTGCCAGCAGTGAATGGGGGCAGAACTATGGCTACACCTTC	CASSEWGQNYGYTF
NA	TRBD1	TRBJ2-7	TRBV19	TGTGCCAGTAGTAGAACCGGGACAGGGCTCTACGAGCAGTACTTC	CASSRTGTGLYEQYF
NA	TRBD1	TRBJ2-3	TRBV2	TGTGCCAGCAGTCCGGGACAGGGGACAGATACGCAGTATTTT	CASSPGQGTDTQYF
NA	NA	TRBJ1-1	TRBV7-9	TGTGCCAGCAGCCCCACACGGGGAATGAACACTGAAGCTTTCTTT	CASSPTRGMNTEAFF
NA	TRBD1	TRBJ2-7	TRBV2	TGTGCCAGCAGTCTTGACAGGGGCACCTACGAGCAGTACTTC	CASSLDRGTYEQYF
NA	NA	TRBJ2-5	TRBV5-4	TGTGCCAGCAGCTACCGGGAGACCCAGTACTTC	CASSYRETQYF
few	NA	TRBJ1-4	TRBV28	TGTGCCAGCAGTTTATACCCCCAGGTTAATGAAAAACTGTTTTTT	CASSLYPQVNEKLFF
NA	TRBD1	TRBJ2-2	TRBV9	TGTGCCAGCAGCCCCAGGACAGGGACGAACACCGGGGAGCTGTTTTTT	CASSPRTGTNTGELFF
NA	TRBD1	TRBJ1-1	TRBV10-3	TGTGCCATCAGTGAACCGGGACAGGGCCCCACTGAAGCTTTCTTT	CAISEPGQGPTEAFF
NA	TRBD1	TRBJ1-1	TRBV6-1	TGTGCCAGCATCAGGACAGGGACGAGCACTGAAGCTTTCTTT	CASIRTGTSTEAFF
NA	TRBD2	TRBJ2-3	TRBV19	TGTGCCAGTAGTAAGAGGGGACTAGCGGGAGGCCACAGCACAGATACGCAGTATTTT	CASSKRGLAGGHSTDTQYF
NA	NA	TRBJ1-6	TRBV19	TGTGCCAGTAGTCCTCGACAGAATTCACCCCTCCACTTT	CASSPRQNSPLHF
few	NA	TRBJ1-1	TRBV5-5	TGTGCCAGCAGCGGTGGGTTTCGAGGGAACACTGAAGCTTTCTTT	CASSGGFRGNTEAFF
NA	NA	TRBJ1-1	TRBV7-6	TGTGCCAGCAGCTTAGAAAACAGCATGAACACTGAAGCTTTCTTT	CASSLENSMNTEAFF
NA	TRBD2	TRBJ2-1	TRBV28	TGTGCCAGCAGCCGTCAGCGGGGGGCCTCCAATGAGCAGTTCTTC	CASSRQRGASNEQFF
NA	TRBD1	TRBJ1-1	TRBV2	TGTGCCACCACAGACAGGGAGGAAGGTGAAGCTTTCTTT	CATTDREEGEAFF
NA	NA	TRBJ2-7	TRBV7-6	TGTGCCAGCAGCTTAGCGGAGGGACAGAGCTACGAGCAGTACTTC	CASSLAEGQSYEQYF
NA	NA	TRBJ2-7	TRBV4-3	TGCGCCAGCAGCCCGTCCCATAGTTCCGCCTGGGGCCCGTACTTC	CASSPSHSSAWGPYF
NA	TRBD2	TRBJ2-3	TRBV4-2	TGTGCCAGCAGCCCCCGGACTAGCGGGAGATCAGATACGCAGTATTTT	CASSPRTSGRSDTQYF
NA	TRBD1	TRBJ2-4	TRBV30	TGTGCCTGGAGGGACGGGTGGACAGGGAAAAACATTCAGTACTTC	CAWRDGWTGKNIQYF
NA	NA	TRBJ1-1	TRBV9	TGTGCCAGCAGCCCAGTTGTAAGGGGCACTGAAGCTTTCTTT	CASSPVVRGTEAFF
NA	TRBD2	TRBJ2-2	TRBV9	TGTGCCAGCAGCGTAGGACTAGCGGGAGTTGGGACCGGGGAGCTGTTTTTT	CASSVGLAGVGTGELFF
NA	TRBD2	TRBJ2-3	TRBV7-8	TGTGCCAGCAGCGTGAACGGGGGGTCCACAGATACGCAGTATTTT	CASSVNGGSTDTQYF
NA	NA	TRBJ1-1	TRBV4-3	TGCGCCAGCAGCCAAGATTGGCGGGCAAGAGGAACTGAAGCTTTCTTT	CASSQDWRARGTEAFF
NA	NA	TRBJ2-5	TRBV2	TGTGCCAGCAGTGGTCTCGTTACTCAAGACCAAGAGACCCAGTACTTC	CASSGLVTQDQETQYF
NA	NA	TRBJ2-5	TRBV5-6	TGTGCCAGCAGCTCAGGCGGGTGGCTAGAGACCCAGTACTTC	CASSSGGWLETQYF
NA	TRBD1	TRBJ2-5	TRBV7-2	TGTGCCAGCAGCTTGGGACAGGGAGGATGGACCCAGTACTTC	CASSLGQGGWTQYF
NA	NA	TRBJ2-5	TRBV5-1	TGCGCCAGCAGCTTGGAAGGCAGGGGCGGCCAAGAGACCCAGTACTTC	CASSLEGRGGQETQYF
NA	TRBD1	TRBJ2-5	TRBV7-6	TGTGCCAGCAGCGCCCTAATGACAGGGGAAGAGACCCAGTACTTC	CASSALMTGEETQYF
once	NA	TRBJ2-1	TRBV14	TGTGCCAGCAGCCAAGAGGCCCACAACAATGAGCAGTTCTTC	CASSQEAHNNEQFF
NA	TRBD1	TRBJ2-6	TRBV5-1	TGCGCCAGCAGCTTGTCACAGGGGGCCTCTGGGGGGGCCAACGTCCTGACTTTC	CASSLSQGASGGANVLTF
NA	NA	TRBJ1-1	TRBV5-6	TGTGCCAGCAGCTTGGAGCCAATTGAAGTAGCTTTCTTT	CASSLEPIEVAFF
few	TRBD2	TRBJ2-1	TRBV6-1	TGTGCCAGCAGTGAAGGCAGCGGGAGGTTCTACAATGAGCAGTTCTTC	CASSEGSGRFYNEQFF
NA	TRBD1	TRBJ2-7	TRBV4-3	TGCGCCAGCAGCCAAGACGCCTCCGGGACAGGGCGCTACGAGCAGTACTTC	CASSQDASGTGRYEQYF
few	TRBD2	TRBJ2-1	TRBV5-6	TGTGCCACGCAGCGACTAGCGGAGAATGAGCAGTTCTTC	CATQRLAENEQFF
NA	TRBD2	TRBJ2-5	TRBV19	TGTGCCAGTAGTATCCGGGGAGGGCAAGAGACCCAGTACTTC	CASSIRGGQETQYF
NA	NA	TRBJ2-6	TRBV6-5	TGTGCCAGCACCAGGCGGGACTCTGGGGCCAACGTCCTGACTTTC	CASTRRDSGANVLTF
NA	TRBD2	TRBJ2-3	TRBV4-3	TGCGCCAGCAGCCAAGAATGGCGGCGGGAGGTATTAGGAGATACGCAGTATTTT	CASSQEWRREVLGDTQYF
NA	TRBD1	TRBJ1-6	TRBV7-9	TGTGCCAGCAGCTCCCCGACAGGGCCACCCCTCCACTTT	CASSSPTGPPLHF
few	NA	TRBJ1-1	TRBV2	TGTGCCGGTCAGGGGAGCACTGAAGCTTTCTTT	CAGQGSTEAFF
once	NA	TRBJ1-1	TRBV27	TGTGCCAGCAGTCGACAGTCAAACACTGAAGCTTTCTTT	CASSRQSNTEAFF
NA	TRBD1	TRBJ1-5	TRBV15	TGTGCCACCAGCAGGGCTGGACAGGGCCACCAGCCCCAGCATTTT	CATSRAGQGHQPQHF
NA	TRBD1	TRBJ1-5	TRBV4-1	TGCGCCAGCAGCCAACGGACAGGACTTAGCAATCAGCCCCAGCATTTT	CASSQRTGLSNQPQHF